What follows describes a single T cell receptor (beta chain). The target antigen is unknown. A much larger clone differs from this one at a single base, so this may be a read error. Since no conserved phenylalanine or tryptophan closes the CDR3, a read error is the likely cause. This sample is drawn from a study of regulatory T cells in long-lasting Graves disease. Study-wide results and caveats: Those with persistent Graves' had less TCR diversity than newly diagnosed patients.

Arm-PCR with iRepertoire HTBI primers amplified the CDR3 regions for these TCR beta libraries. TCRdb reprocessed the multiplex PCR reads with MiXCR, giving one entry per CDR3 protein. There are 400,000 to 500,000 distinct CDR3 sequences in the sample; 16% occur only once, and approximately 11% lies in the top ten. The CDR3 has 13 amino acids. CDR1 SNHLY and CDR2 FYNNEI come from the germline V gene. Trimming cost V 4 bases and J 2 bases, with 8 bases left between them. The time point is: newly diagnosed GD, antithyroid drugs for less than 3 months. There was RNA extracted from PBMCs, and the TCR library was made from it. The sample was also linked to a second study, of T cells in Graves' hyperthyroidism and ophthalmopathy.

The rearrangement links TRBV2 to TRBJ1-1; no clear D gene. The source was peripheral blood mononuclear cells (PBMCs), collected at new diagnosis, from a patient treated with antithyroid drugs. This receptor was obtained from a woman aged 25 to 39 with Graves disease. The CDR3 reads CASSVWGNTEAFL. DNA of the CDR3: TGTGCCAGCAGTGTCTGGGGAAACACTGAAGCTTTCCTT.